Below, one T cell receptor (beta chain) is given with its context. This specimen belongs to a study of blood T cell repertoires in COVID-19. CDR3 length: 14 residues. The germline gives CDR1 GTSNPN, CDR2 SVGIG (reference sequence). The V and J ends lost 0 bases and 0 bases respectively, with 7 bases between them. Here immunoSEQ multiplex PCR was the method, and the copy in TCRdb shows in-frame clones only, minus some. The repertoire includes 140,000 to 150,000 clones, about nine tenths of them detected once, and about 2.5% sits in the top ten. This chain connects TRBV30 to TRBJ2-3; tentatively, D is TRBD2 (5 bases). This receptor was taken from a human donor in a cohort sampled during active COVID-19. Sequencing used peripheral blood. CDR3 bases: TGTGCCTGGAGTGTCGGCGGGAGCACAGATACGCAGTATTTT. Translating gives CAWSVGGSTDTQYF.